This T cell receptor beta chain emerged from a study of control samples from healthy donors and cancer patients. Germline CDR1 reads MGHRA; CDR2 reads YSYEKL. V was trimmed by 3 bases and J by 4 bases, leaving 12 bases between them. The CDR3 is 14 amino acids. The data were produced by immunoSEQ multiplex PCR, yet TCRdb's version contains in-frame clones alone and is incomplete. The sample includes approximately 150,000 clones, 91% of them seen just once. The chain couples TRBV4-1 to TRBJ1-1; D remains ambiguous. The TCR sequence derives from a woman in her forties in good health. Sequenced: blood. The DNA of the CDR3 is TGCGCCAGCAGCCAGGAGACTGGAAGCACTGAAGCTTTCTTT. Protein sequence: CASSQETGSTEAFF.